These T cell receptor beta chains were read from a single sample in a study of T-cell memory formation after mild COVID-19. Via MiXCR, TCRdb re-called the 5' RACE reads, giving one row per CDR3 protein. The table has around 62,000 distinct CDR3 sequences, roughly 26% seen once; the top ten hold 35% to 45%. Sequencing was done on a sample of PBMCs or a T cell subset sorted from them (not recorded which). The receptors originated from a man younger than 35 who had mild COVID-19 (a few samples of this study predate the infection). Cell type and time point are not known. Each CDR3 is given with its conserved first and last residue. The order of the fields is V gene, clone size, J gene, D gene, CDR3 DNA, CDR3 protein. D genes are given only for firm matches. Part of the rows lack a size; the others show once, few, many or a class for expanded clones.

>TRBV5-1|-|TRBJ1-1|TRBD1
TGCGCCAGCAGCTGGGACAGAATGAACACTGAAGCTTTCTTT
CASSWDRMNTEAFF
>TRBV27|-|TRBJ1-1|-
TGTGCCAGCAGTTTGTCCGGGCTTGGGACTGAAGCTTTCTTT
CASSLSGLGTEAFF
>TRBV12-3/TRBV12-4|-|TRBJ2-3|-
TGTGCCAGCAGTTTTGGTCGGGGCACAGATACGCAGTATTTT
CASSFGRGTDTQYF
>TRBV6-5|few|TRBJ2-2|-
TGTGCCGTCGGGATGACTAGCACCGGGGAGCTGTTTTTT
CAVGMTSTGELFF
>TRBV6-6|-|TRBJ2-2|-
TGTGCCAGCAGTTCCATGAACACCGGGGAGCTGTTTTTT
CASSSMNTGELFF
>TRBV5-1|-|TRBJ2-2|-
TGCGCCAGCAGCACACCGGAGGATACCGGGGAGCTGTTTTTT
CASSTPEDTGELFF
>TRBV5-5|-|TRBJ2-1|-
TGTGCCAGCAGCCTCCGAAGCAGGGTAGTGGGGAATGAGCAGTTCTTC
CASSLRSRVVGNEQFF
>TRBV11-3|-|TRBJ1-1|-
TGTGCCAGCAGCTTAGATCCGGGGAACACTGAAGCTTTCTTT
CASSLDPGNTEAFF
>TRBV4-3|many|TRBJ2-1|TRBD2
TGCGCCAGCAGCCAAGGGGTAGCGGGGGGGTACAATGAGCAGTTCTTC
CASSQGVAGGYNEQFF
>TRBV29-1|-|TRBJ2-7|-
TGCAGCGCCGGGCCCAGGGGGGCCTACGAGCAGTACTTC
CSAGPRGAYEQYF
>TRBV10-2|-|TRBJ2-2|-
TGCGCCACTCTGACGGTAACCGGGGAGCTGTTTTTT
CATLTVTGELFF
>TRBV19|-|TRBJ1-1|TRBD1
TGTGCCAGTACCCCGGGACAGGGGATCACTGAAGCTTTCTTT
CASTPGQGITEAFF
>TRBV9|-|TRBJ2-1|TRBD2
TGTGCCAGCAGCCCCGCGGGGGGGCCCGGCAATGAGCAGTTCTTC
CASSPAGGPGNEQFF
>TRBV5-1|many|TRBJ2-1|TRBD2
TGCGCCAGCAGCTTGGGAGCGGGGGGGTACAATGAGCAGTTCTTC
CASSLGAGGYNEQFF
>TRBV20-1|few|TRBJ1-1|-
TGCAGTGCTAGAGATCTGGGACAGAACACTGAAGCTTTCTTT
CSARDLGQNTEAFF
>TRBV7-9|few|TRBJ2-7|TRBD2
TGTGCCAGCAGACCACCCCTGACTAGCGGGGGAACCTCGAGGGAGCAGTACTTC
CASRPPLTSGGTSREQYF
>TRBV12-5|-|TRBJ2-5|-
TGTGCTCGTGGCTGGCCGCGATGGGAGACCCAGTACTTC
CARGWPRWETQYF
>TRBV5-1|-|TRBJ2-7|TRBD1
TGCGCCAGCAGGGGGACAGACTTCTACGAGCAGTACTTC
CASRGTDFYEQYF
>TRBV20-1|few|TRBJ2-7|-
TGCAGTGCTAGTATGGCAGAGTTCTCCTACGAGCAGTACTTC
CSASMAEFSYEQYF
>TRBV5-1|few|TRBJ2-3|TRBD1
TGCGCCAGCAGCAAGGACAGGTCCACAGATACGCAGTATTTT
CASSKDRSTDTQYF
>TRBV20-1|many|TRBJ1-1|-
TGCAACCCGGACGTTCTGAACACTGAAGCTTTCTTT
CNPDVLNTEAFF
>TRBV5-1|few|TRBJ1-1|-
TGCGCCAGCAGTCCACGCTTCGGGCTGAACACTGAAGCTTTCTTT
CASSPRFGLNTEAFF
>TRBV19|few|TRBJ2-5|-
TGTGCCAGTAGTATAGTCTTCGGGCGGGGTGGTCTCCAAGAGACCCAGTACTTC
CASSIVFGRGGLQETQYF
>TRBV11-2|few|TRBJ2-7|-
TGTGCCAGCAGCTTAGAGGGAGGCTACATCTACGAGCAGTACTTC
CASSLEGGYIYEQYF
>TRBV5-1|-|TRBJ2-1|-
TGCGCCAGCGGCGGGGCTAACTACAATGAGCAGTTCTTC
CASGGANYNEQFF
>TRBV12-3/TRBV12-4|few|TRBJ2-3|TRBD2
TGTGCCAGCAGCTACCTGACTAGCGGGGGCCCAGATACGCAGTATTTT
CASSYLTSGGPDTQYF
>TRBV2|few|TRBJ1-2|-
TGTGCCAGCAGTAGGGACCAATCGAACTATGGCTACACCTTC
CASSRDQSNYGYTF
>TRBV4-1|few|TRBJ2-1|TRBD2
TGCGCCAGCAGCCAAGATGGGAGCGGGGGGTTGTATGAGCAGTTCTTC
CASSQDGSGGLYEQFF
>TRBV7-8|-|TRBJ1-3|-
TGTGCCAGCAGCTTAGTTTTCCCGTCTGGAAACACCATATATTTT
CASSLVFPSGNTIYF
>TRBV20-1|few|TRBJ2-1|TRBD2
TGCAGTGCTAATAGCGGGGGGGCCGAGGGCAATGAGCAGTTCTTC
CSANSGGAEGNEQFF
>TRBV7-2|-|TRBJ2-3|-
TGTGCCAGCAGCTTAGAGTGGTCGTGGGGCACAGATACGCAGTATTTT
CASSLEWSWGTDTQYF
>TRBV20-1|-|TRBJ1-1|-
TGCAGTGCTAGTGGGCAGGGGAAGGGTAACACTGAAGCTTTCTTT
CSASGQGKGNTEAFF
>TRBV4-3|once|TRBJ2-2|TRBD1
TGCGCCAGCAGCCAGGGGGACAGGGTGGGGACCGGGGAGCTGTTTTTT
CASSQGDRVGTGELFF
>TRBV5-1|-|TRBJ2-3|TRBD2
TGCGCCAGCAGCTTAGCGGGGGCTAGCACAGATACGCAGTATTTT
CASSLAGASTDTQYF
>TRBV6-2/TRBV6-3|few|TRBJ2-1|-
TGTGCCAGAAGCCACGTACCAGAATTAGGGAATGAGCAGTTCTTC
CARSHVPELGNEQFF
>TRBV20-1|once|TRBJ1-1|-
TGCAGTGCCGCGGGCAATCCCACTGAAGCTTTCTTT
CSAAGNPTEAFF
>TRBV20-1|many|TRBJ2-4|-
TGCAGTGCTAGAGATAGTGGACAGAAAAACATTCAGTACTTC
CSARDSGQKNIQYF
>TRBV7-9|once|TRBJ1-2|-
TGTGCCAGCAGCTTCCGGGACATCAATTATGGCTACACCTTC
CASSFRDINYGYTF
>TRBV15|few|TRBJ2-3|-
TGTGCCACCAGCAGAGGGGGGAACGGGGGCCTCACAGATACGCAGTATTTT
CATSRGGNGGLTDTQYF
>TRBV4-3|few|TRBJ2-2|-
TGCGCCAGCAGCCAAGAAGGTTGGGGCAAGCTCACCGGGGAGCTGTTTTTT
CASSQEGWGKLTGELFF
>TRBV5-6|few|TRBJ2-7|TRBD1
TGTGCCAGCAGCTTTGGGACAGGGATAGCCTACGAGCAGTACTTC
CASSFGTGIAYEQYF
>TRBV12-3/TRBV12-4|-|TRBJ2-7|-
TGTGCCAGCAGTTTCGGGTCTGGTGGCGAGCAGTACTTC
CASSFGSGGEQYF
>TRBV4-2|-|TRBJ1-3|TRBD1
TGTGCCAGCAGCCACCTTAACCTAGGGACAGACCGAGCTAGCAACACCATATATTTT
CASSHLNLGTDRASNTIYF
>TRBV2|-|TRBJ2-1|TRBD2
TGTGCCAGCAGTGAATGGGCTAGCGGGGACCCCTACAATGAGCAGTTCTTC
CASSEWASGDPYNEQFF
>TRBV11-1|-|TRBJ2-3|-
TGTGCCAGCAGCTCGATACCGGATACGCAGTATTTT
CASSSIPDTQYF
>TRBV12-3/TRBV12-4|few|TRBJ2-4|-
TGTGCCAGCAGCCCTGTTAGAGTCAGGGCTTCGGGAAACATTCAGTACTTC
CASSPVRVRASGNIQYF
>TRBV5-1|-|TRBJ2-5|TRBD2
TGCGCCAGCAGCTTCTGGACTAGCGGGGTGCAAGAGACCCAGTACTTC
CASSFWTSGVQETQYF
>TRBV9|-|TRBJ2-3|-
TGTGCCACCTCTAGCGGCACAGATACGCAGTATTTT
CATSSGTDTQYF
>TRBV2|-|TRBJ2-5|-
TGTGCCAGCATTGTAGCGGAGTATTTAGAGACCCAGTACTTC
CASIVAEYLETQYF
>TRBV12-3/TRBV12-4|many|TRBJ2-1|TRBD2
TGTGCCAGCAGTTTGCAAGCGGGGGGGCCCCATGAGCAGTTCTTC
CASSLQAGGPHEQFF
>TRBV6-5|-|TRBJ1-5|-
TGTGCCAGCGGCCTGAGGGAGCCCCAGCATTTT
CASGLREPQHF
>TRBV7-2|-|TRBJ1-6|TRBD1
TGTGCCAGCAGCTTGTCGCTGAGGGACAGGAATTCACCCCTCCACTTT
CASSLSLRDRNSPLHF
>TRBV6-2/TRBV6-3|few|TRBJ2-5|-
TGTGCCAGCAGTTACGCGGGGTTCGAGACCCAGTACTTC
CASSYAGFETQYF
>TRBV9|few|TRBJ2-1|TRBD2
TGTGCCAGCAGCCCTAGCGGGGTCTACTACAATGAGCAGTTCTTC
CASSPSGVYYNEQFF
>TRBV27|-|TRBJ2-7|TRBD1
TGTGCCAGCAGGACAGGGGGCTACGAGCAGTACTTC
CASRTGGYEQYF
>TRBV20-1|-|TRBJ1-3|-
TGCAGTGCTAGGGCATTGAGCTCTGGAAACACCATATATTTT
CSARALSSGNTIYF
>TRBV12-3/TRBV12-4|-|TRBJ1-2|-
TGTGCCAGCAGTCCTCTTCCCGGCGCCCTTCTCTATGGCTACACCTTC
CASSPLPGALLYGYTF